The 13 T cell receptor beta chains below come from one sample, sequenced in a study of blood T cell repertoires in COVID-19. Produced via immunoSEQ multiplex PCR; TCRdb's table is partial and in-frame only. The repertoire holds roughly 250,000 clones, 75% to 85% seen once, with around 5.5% in the top ten. The sample consisted of peripheral blood. These receptor sequences come from a human donor in a cohort sampled during active COVID-19.

The V gene is TRBV3-1 (or the pseudogene TRBV3-2), the J gene TRBJ1-2; 8 bases match TRBD1. This CDR3 has 14 amino acids. Trimming cost V 4 bases and J 1 base; bases outside gene matches: 2. Germline V gives CDR1 LGHDT, CDR2 YNNKEL (reference sequence). The CDR3 bases are TGTGCCAGCAGCCCGGGACAGGATAACTATGGCTACACCTTC. Translation: CASSPGQDNYGYTF.

This chain links TRBV7-8 with TRBJ2-1, with 7 bases lining up with TRBD1. Germline values: CDR1 SGHVS, CDR2 FQNEAQ. Unmatched junction bases numbered 13, after V lost 2 bases and J lost 9 bases. This CDR3 comprises 16 residues. CDR3 amino acids: CASSLTGTARNGEQFF. Here the CDR3 DNA reads TGTGCCAGCAGCTTAACAGGGACAGCCCGAAACGGTGAGCAGTTCTTC.

A few counts support this clone. V gene TRBV28 combines with J gene TRBJ2-4; D may be TRBD2 (5 bases). The CDR3 is 14 residues long. V was trimmed by 4 bases and J by 3 bases, leaving 10 bases between them. Germline lookup yields CDR1 MDHEN and CDR2 SYDVKM. The CDR3 is CASSWRRGKNIQYF. The DNA for the CDR3 is TGTGCCAGCAGTTGGAGACGGGGCAAAAACATTCAGTACTTC.

The chain is built from TRBV7-9 and TRBJ2-1, with TRBD2 identical over 13 bases. The V and J ends lost 5 bases and 5 bases, in that order; junction bases with no gene match: 3. The CDR3 runs to 15 residues. The germline CDR1 and CDR2 sequences are SEHNR and FQNEAQ (reference sequence). Written as DNA, the CDR3 is TGTGCCAGCAGCCTGGGACTAGCGGGAAACAATGAGCAGTTCTTC. Its translation: CASSLGLAGNNEQFF.

The V call is TRBV6-6, the J call TRBJ1-4; D call uncertain. The CDR3 is 13 amino acids. CDR1 is MNHNY and CDR2 is SVGAGI in the germline V gene (reference sequence). The germline V and J ends were trimmed by 5 bases and 3 bases, with 7 bases remaining between them. This chain's CDR3 is CASSMGPNEKLFF. The CDR3 nucleotides are TGTGCCAGCAGTATGGGCCCTAATGAAAAACTGTTTTTT.

The chain couples TRBV14 to TRBJ2-3; D gene uncertain. V gave up 1 base and J gave up 2 bases, with 13 bases separating them. The length of the CDR3 is 16 residues. In germline, CDR1 is SGHDN, CDR2 FVKESK. In DNA, the CDR3 is TGTGCCAGCAGCCAAGTTTCATATCTCTACACAGATACGCAGTATTTT. This gives the protein CASSQVSYLYTDTQYF.

This clone was seen a few times. The gene calls are TRBV10-3 and TRBJ2-2; 9 nucleotides agree with TRBD2. J lost 1 base, V lost 7 bases, and 7 bases had no gene match. Per the germline V gene, CDR1 is ENHRY and CDR2 is SYGVKD. CDR3 size: 16 residues. CDR3 in DNA: TGTGCCATCAATCGAGGAGCGGGAGGGAACACCGGGGAGCTGTTTTTT. Encoded protein: CAINRGAGGNTGELFF.

This chain joins TRBV19 and TRBJ1-2, with 8 bases matching TRBD1. The length of the CDR3 is 14 residues. The ends lost 3 bases at V and 4 bases at J; junction bases unmatched: 4. CDR1 and CDR2 from the germline V gene are LNHDA and SQIVND (reference sequence). CDR3 bases: TGTGCCAGTAGTATCGGGACAGGCTCCTATGGCTACACCTTC. Translating it yields CASSIGTGSYGYTF.

The V gene is TRBV10-1, the J gene TRBJ2-4, with D unclear. Germline loops: CDR1 WNHNN, CDR2 SYGVQD (reference sequence). Trimming pared 3 bases from V and 5 bases from J, leaving 11 bases between. CDR3 size: 14 residues. CDR3 amino acids: CASSDSGFENIQYF. As DNA, the CDR3 is TGCGCCAGCAGTGATTCCGGTTTCGAAAACATTCAGTACTTC.

The chain links TRBV7-9 to TRBJ2-1; a possible D gene is TRBD2 (5 bases). Trimming removed 2 bases from V and 5 bases from J, with 25 bases in between. Per germline, CDR1 SEHNR and CDR2 FQNEAQ (reference sequence). CDR3 length: 19 amino acids. The CDR3 bases are TGTGCCAGCAGCTTACGCATCGGGGTGATACCCGAACCAAACAATGAGCAGTTCTTC. Protein sequence: CASSLRIGVIPEPNNEQFF.

This chain uses TRBV7-8 with TRBJ1-3, with 7 bases lining up with TRBD1. Germline loops: CDR1 SGHVS, CDR2 FQNEAQ. Losses at the gene ends were 5 bases for V and 0 bases for J; bases not matched to a gene: 4. The CDR3 spans 15 residues. DNA for the CDR3: TGTGCCAGCAGCCCCCGGACAGGCTCTGGAAACACCATATATTTT. This codes for CASSPRTGSGNTIYF.

The J gene is TRBJ2-2, the V gene TRBV24-1, with TRBD2 as a possible D gene (6 bases). Germline V CDR1 and CDR2: KGHDR, SFDVKD. The CDR3 has 18 residues. The V end was cut by 3 bases, the J end by 0 bases, with 16 bases between. Written as DNA, the CDR3 is TGTGCCACCAGTGATAGGAAGCGGGTCTACGCGAACACCGGGGAGCTGTTTTTT. Amino acid sequence: CATSDRKRVYANTGELFF.

The chain links TRBV3-1 (or the pseudogene TRBV3-2) to TRBJ2-6; 7 nucleotides agree with TRBD1. The CDR3 spans 16 residues. CDR1 is LGHDT, CDR2 YNNKEL, per germline (reference sequence). V shed 8 bases and J 1 base; nucleotides not matched to a gene: 8. The CDR3, as DNA: TGTGCCAGCGCTACAGGGGTAACATCTGGGGCCAACGTCCTGACTTTC. Its translation is CASATGVTSGANVLTF.